This T cell receptor (beta chain) was recorded in a study of cytomegalovirus exposure and HLA in healthy donors. Study results and caveats: Most TCR sequences were rare, but some public TCRs occurred in many donors. Reported findings show TCR beta sequences accurately forecast HLA-A and HLA-B alleles in most subjects.

Details on this clone: The antigen is not known.

Per the germline V gene, CDR1 is ENHRY and CDR2 is SYGVKD. This CDR3 has 14 residues. V shed 10 bases and J shed 0 bases, with 16 bases lying between them. PCR used 60 Vbeta primers and 13 Jbeta primers. Measured with immunoSEQ multiplex PCR; TCRdb has only the in-frame clones, and not every one. The sample comprises 90,000 to 120,000 clones, approximately 76% of which are singletons, and approximately 5% rests with the top ten. This TCR was recovered from a woman aged 18-29 years in good health and CMV-seropositive. The chain is built from TRBV10-3 and TRBJ2-7; D is ambiguous. The sequencing input was PBMCs. The CDR3 region has the DNA TGTGCCACAAGACATACCAAAATCTCCTACGAGCAGTACTTC. Translation gives CATRHTKISYEQYF.